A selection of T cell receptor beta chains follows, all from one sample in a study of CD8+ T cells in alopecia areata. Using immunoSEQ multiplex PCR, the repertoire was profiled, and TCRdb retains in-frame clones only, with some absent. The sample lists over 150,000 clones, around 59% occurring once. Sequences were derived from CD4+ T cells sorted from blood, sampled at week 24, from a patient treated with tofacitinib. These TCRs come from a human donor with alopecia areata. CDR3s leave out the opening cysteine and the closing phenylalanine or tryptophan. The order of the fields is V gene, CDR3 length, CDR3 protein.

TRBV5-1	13	ASSSPTAISYEQY
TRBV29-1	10	SVEGVSYGYT
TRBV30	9	AWGQGETQY
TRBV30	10	AGSRDTDTQY
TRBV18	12	ASSPGIGQDEQY
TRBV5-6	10	ASSYTGKTAF
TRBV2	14	ASSVPGGQGNYEQY
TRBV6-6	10	ASSPGRETQY
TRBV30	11	AWGAGWNTEAF
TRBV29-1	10	SVGPPNHEQY
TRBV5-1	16	ASSRKGLAASNTGELF
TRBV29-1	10	SAEGAVETQY
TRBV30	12	AWSVDVRGYEQY
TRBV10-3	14	AISESNGGGQETQY
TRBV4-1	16	ASSQDRRDPTSGNTIY
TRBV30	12	AWSAGVSYNEQF
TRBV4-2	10	ASNRDSYGYT
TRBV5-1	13	ASSLVGNENSPLH
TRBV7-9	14	ASSLSGASGANVLT
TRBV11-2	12	ASSLEQVWYEQY
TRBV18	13	ASSPDSVLNTEAF
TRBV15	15	ATSRDRWTGHNQPQH
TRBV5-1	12	ASSLEVGTGEAF
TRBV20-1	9	SATVQNEQF
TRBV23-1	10	ASSQGSNIQY
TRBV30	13	AWSPLSGMNTEAF
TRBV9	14	ASSVGGQGGDQPQH
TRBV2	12	ASSDMFSNQPQH
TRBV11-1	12	ASSAKSMSTEAF
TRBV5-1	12	ASSLGAVNTEAF
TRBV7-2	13	ASSLDRVKVYEQY
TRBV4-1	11	ASSPHSQGEQF
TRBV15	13	ATSRDQGSNQPQH
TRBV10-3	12	AISVGGVEETQY
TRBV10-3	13	AISVGGGALETQY
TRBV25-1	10	ASSRATGELF